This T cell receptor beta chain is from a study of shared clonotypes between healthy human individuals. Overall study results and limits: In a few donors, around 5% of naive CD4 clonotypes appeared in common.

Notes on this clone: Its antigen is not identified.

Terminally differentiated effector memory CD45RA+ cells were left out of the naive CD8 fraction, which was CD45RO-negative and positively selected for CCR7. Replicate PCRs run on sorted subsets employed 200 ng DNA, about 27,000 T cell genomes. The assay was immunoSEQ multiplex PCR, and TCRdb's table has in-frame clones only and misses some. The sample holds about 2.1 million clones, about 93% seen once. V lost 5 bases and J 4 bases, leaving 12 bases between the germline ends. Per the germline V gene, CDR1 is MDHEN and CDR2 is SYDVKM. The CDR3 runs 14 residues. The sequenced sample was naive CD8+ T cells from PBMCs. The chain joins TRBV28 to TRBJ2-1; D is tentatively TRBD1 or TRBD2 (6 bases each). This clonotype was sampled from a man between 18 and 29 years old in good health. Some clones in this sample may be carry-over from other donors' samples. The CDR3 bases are TGTGCCAGCAGTAGGGGGACTTTTTACAATGAGCAGTTCTTC. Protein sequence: CASSRGTFYNEQFF.